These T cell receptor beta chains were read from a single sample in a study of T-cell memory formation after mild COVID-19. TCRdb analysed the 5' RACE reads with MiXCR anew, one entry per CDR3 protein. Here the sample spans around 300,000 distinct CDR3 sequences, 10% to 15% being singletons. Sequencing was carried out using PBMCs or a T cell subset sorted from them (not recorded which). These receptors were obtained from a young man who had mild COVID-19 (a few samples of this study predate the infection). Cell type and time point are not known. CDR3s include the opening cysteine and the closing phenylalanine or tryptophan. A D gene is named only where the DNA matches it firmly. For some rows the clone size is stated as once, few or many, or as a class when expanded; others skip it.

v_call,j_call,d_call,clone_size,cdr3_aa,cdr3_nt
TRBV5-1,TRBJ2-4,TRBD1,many,CASSLVGQNIQYF,TGCGCCAGCAGCTTGGTGGGACAGAACATTCAGTACTTC
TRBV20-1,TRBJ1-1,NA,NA,CSAIGGGGAFF,TGCAGTGCCATCGGAGGGGGGGGCGCTTTCTTT
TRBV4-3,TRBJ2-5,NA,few,CASSQDWSQETQYF,TGCGCCAGCAGCCAAGATTGGTCTCAAGAGACCCAGTACTTC
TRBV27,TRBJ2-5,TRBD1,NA,CASSFGTGVQETQYF,TGTGCCAGCAGTTTTGGGACAGGGGTTCAAGAGACCCAGTACTTC
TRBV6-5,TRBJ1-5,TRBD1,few,CASSSSGQGRQPQHF,TGTGCCAGCAGTTCCTCGGGACAGGGGAGGCAGCCCCAGCATTTT
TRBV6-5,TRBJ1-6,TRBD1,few,CASSYSTGPRSLHF,TGTGCCAGCAGTTACTCGACAGGGCCCCGCTCCCTCCACTTT
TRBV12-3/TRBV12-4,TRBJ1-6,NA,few,CASSPRGALRYNSPLHF,TGTGCCAGCAGCCCACGGGGGGCTTTGCGCTATAATTCACCCCTCCACTTT
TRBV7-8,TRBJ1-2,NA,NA,CASSTRVSLRGMGYTF,TGTGCCAGCAGCACCAGGGTCAGTCTCCGGGGCATGGGCTACACCTTC
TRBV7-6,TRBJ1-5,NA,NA,CASSLVEGGAQHF,TGTGCCAGCAGCTTAGTTGAGGGGGGGGCCCAGCATTTT
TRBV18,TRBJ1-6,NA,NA,CASSYGRDSPLHF,TGTGCCAGCTCATACGGCAGAGATTCACCCCTCCACTTT
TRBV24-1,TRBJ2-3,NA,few,CATSDQGGTDTQYF,TGTGCCACCAGTGACCAGGGAGGCACAGATACGCAGTATTTT
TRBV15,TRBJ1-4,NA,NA,CATSRDVEKLFF,TGTGCCACCAGCAGAGATGTCGAAAAACTGTTTTTT
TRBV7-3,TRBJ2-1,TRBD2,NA,CASSRGLESYNEQFF,TGTGCCAGCAGCCGGGGACTAGAATCCTACAATGAGCAGTTCTTC
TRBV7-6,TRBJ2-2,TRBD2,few,CASSLMSSGNTGELFF,TGTGCCAGCAGCTTAATGTCTAGCGGCAACACCGGGGAGCTGTTTTTT
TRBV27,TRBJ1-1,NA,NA,CASRQNARGTEAFF,TGTGCCAGCAGACAGAACGCCCGAGGGACTGAAGCTTTCTTT
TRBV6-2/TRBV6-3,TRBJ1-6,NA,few,CASSSTIRVIASPLHF,TGTGCCAGCAGTTCGACCATCAGGGTAATTGCTTCACCCCTCCACTTT
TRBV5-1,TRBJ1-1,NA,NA,CASGLQTGPMNTEAFF,TGCGCCAGCGGCCTACAGACAGGCCCCATGAACACTGAAGCTTTCTTT
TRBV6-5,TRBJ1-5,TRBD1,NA,CASSRSTGTGFQPQHF,TGTGCCAGCAGTCGGTCGACAGGGACGGGTTTTCAGCCCCAGCATTTT
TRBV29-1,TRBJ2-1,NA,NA,CSVSGRNYNEQFF,TGCAGCGTTTCCGGACGGAACTACAATGAGCAGTTCTTC
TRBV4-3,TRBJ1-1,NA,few,CASSLEQGRAEAFF,TGCGCCAGCAGCCTAGAACAGGGTCGCGCTGAAGCTTTCTTT
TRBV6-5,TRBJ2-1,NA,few,CASSYNPHNEQFF,TGTGCCAGCAGTTATAACCCCCACAATGAGCAGTTCTTC
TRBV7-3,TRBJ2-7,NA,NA,CASSLNGGDIYEQYF,TGTGCCAGCAGCTTAAATGGCGGGGACATTTACGAGCAGTACTTC
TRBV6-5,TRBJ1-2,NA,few,CASSSGRVGGGGYTF,TGTGCCAGCAGCTCGGGGAGGGTAGGGGGAGGAGGCTACACCTTC
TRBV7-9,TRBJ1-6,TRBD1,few,CASSLRLGTDNSPLHF,TGTGCCAGCAGCTTACGTCTCGGGACAGACAATTCACCCCTCCACTTT
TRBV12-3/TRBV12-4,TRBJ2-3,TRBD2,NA,CASRRTSGSTDTQYF,TGTGCCAGCAGGCGGACTAGCGGCAGCACAGATACGCAGTATTTT
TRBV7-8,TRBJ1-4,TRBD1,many,CASSLTGNSEKLFF,TGTGCCAGCAGCTTGACAGGGAATTCCGAAAAACTGTTTTTT
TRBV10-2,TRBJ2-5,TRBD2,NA,CASSGSGGAGTQYF,TGCGCCAGCAGTGGTAGCGGGGGGGCAGGGACCCAGTACTTC
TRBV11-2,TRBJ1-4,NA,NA,CASSHRDATNEKLFF,TGTGCCAGCAGTCATAGAGATGCAACTAATGAAAAACTGTTTTTT
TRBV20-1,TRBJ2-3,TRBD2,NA,CSARETSGGTDTQYF,TGCAGTGCTAGAGAAACTAGCGGGGGCACAGATACGCAGTATTTT
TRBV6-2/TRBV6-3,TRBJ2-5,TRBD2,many,CASSWTSGYQETQYF,TGTGCCAGCAGTTGGACTAGCGGGTACCAAGAGACCCAGTACTTC
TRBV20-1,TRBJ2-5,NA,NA,CSANRVNQETQYF,TGCAGTGCCAACAGGGTAAACCAAGAGACCCAGTACTTC
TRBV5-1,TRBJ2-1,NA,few,CASSGVGTYNEQFF,TGCGCCAGCAGCGGGGTGGGGACCTACAATGAGCAGTTCTTC
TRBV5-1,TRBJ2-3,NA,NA,CASGAGIGVTDTQYF,TGCGCCAGCGGGGCAGGGATCGGTGTCACAGATACGCAGTATTTT
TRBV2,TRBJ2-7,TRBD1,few,CASRTGATYEQYF,TGTGCCAGCAGGACAGGGGCAACCTACGAGCAGTACTTC
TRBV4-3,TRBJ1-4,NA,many,CASSPPGPDEKLFF,TGCGCCAGCAGCCCACCAGGGCCCGATGAAAAACTGTTTTTT
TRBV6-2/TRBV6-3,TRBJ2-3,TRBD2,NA,CASSYIPGGTQYF,TGTGCCAGCAGTTACATTCCCGGGGGGACGCAGTATTTT
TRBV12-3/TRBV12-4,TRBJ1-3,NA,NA,CASSRPGGAGNTIYF,TGTGCCAGCAGTCGACCGGGGGGGGCCGGAAACACCATATATTTT
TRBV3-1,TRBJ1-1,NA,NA,CASSSLIGGTEAFF,TGTGCCAGCAGCTCCCTGATAGGGGGCACTGAAGCTTTCTTT
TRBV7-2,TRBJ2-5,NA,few,CASSWAEGGETQYF,TGTGCCAGCAGTTGGGCTGAGGGTGGAGAGACCCAGTACTTC
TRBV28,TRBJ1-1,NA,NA,CASSPQGGRRDTEAFF,TGTGCCAGCAGTCCCCAAGGGGGGCGGAGGGACACTGAAGCTTTCTTT
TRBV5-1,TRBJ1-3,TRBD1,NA,CATRQGLGSGNTIYF,TGCGCCACACGACAGGGTCTCGGCTCTGGAAACACCATATATTTT
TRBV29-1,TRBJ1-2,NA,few,CSVGENYGYTF,TGCAGCGTTGGGGAGAACTATGGCTACACCTTC
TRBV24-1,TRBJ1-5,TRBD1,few,CATSGQGGNQPQHF,TGTGCCACCAGCGGACAGGGCGGCAATCAGCCCCAGCATTTT
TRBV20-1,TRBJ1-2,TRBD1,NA,CSAYRGGYGYTF,TGCAGTGCTTACAGGGGAGGATATGGCTACACCTTC
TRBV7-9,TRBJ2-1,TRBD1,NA,CASSLGNAGGQEQFF,TGTGCCAGCAGCCTAGGAAACGCAGGGGGCCAAGAGCAGTTCTTC
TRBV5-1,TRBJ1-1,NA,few,CASRREMNTEAFF,TGCGCCAGCCGGAGGGAGATGAACACTGAAGCTTTCTTT